Listed below are T cell receptor beta chains from one sample, sequenced in a study of blood T cell repertoires in COVID-19. Profiled with immunoSEQ multiplex PCR; TCRdb holds only in-frame clones, not every one. The table lists around 100,000 clones, roughly 84% of them singletons, with approximately 26% in the top ten. Input material: peripheral blood. These receptors all stem from a man in his 60s with acute or convalescent COVID-19. Both conserved end residues are part of each CDR3. D genes are given only for firm matches. Clone size appears in some rows only: once, few, many, or a class for an expanded clone.

v_call	clone_size	d_call	j_call	cdr3_nt	cdr3_aa
TRBV7-8	NA	NA	TRBJ1-4	TGTGCCAGCAGCTTGGCCTGGAGAAGGGGTAATGAAAAACTGTTTTTT	CASSLAWRRGNEKLFF
TRBV10-3	NA	TRBD1	TRBJ2-5	TGTGCCATCAGTGACCCGGGACAGGGGGCCACGGAGACCCAGTACTTC	CAISDPGQGATETQYF
TRBV3-1/TRBV3-2	NA	NA	TRBJ2-2	TGTGCCAGCAGCCGAGAAAGGGCCCACGGGGGGCAAGGCACCGGGGAGCTGTTTTTT	CASSRERAHGGQGTGELFF
TRBV28	NA	NA	TRBJ1-4	TGTGCCAGCAGTTTAGGGGCAGAGCGAAAACTGTTTTTT	CASSLGAERKLFF
TRBV28	NA	NA	TRBJ1-1	TGTGCCAGCAGCCCTGGGGCAGGGCGAGAGGCTTTCTTT	CASSPGAGREAFF
TRBV5-6	once	TRBD1	TRBJ2-7	TGTGCCAGCAGCCTACAGGGGTACTCCTACGAGCAGTACTTC	CASSLQGYSYEQYF
TRBV2	many	NA	TRBJ1-5	TGTGCCAGCAGCGAGACAGGTCAGCCCCAGCATTTT	CASSETGQPQHF
TRBV24-1	once	NA	TRBJ1-3	TGTGCCACCAGTGCGTTATCTGGAAACACCATATATTTT	CATSALSGNTIYF
TRBV5-1	NA	TRBD2	TRBJ2-7	TGCGCCAGCAGCCCCTTAGCGGGAGGTGCCTACGAGCAGTACTTC	CASSPLAGGAYEQYF
TRBV2	NA	NA	TRBJ2-1	TGTGCCAGCAATGGACTCGTTCGCAATGAGCAGTTCTTC	CASNGLVRNEQFF
TRBV25-1	once	NA	TRBJ1-2	TGTGCCAGCAGTGATATCGGTGGCTACACCTTC	CASSDIGGYTF
TRBV5-4	once	NA	TRBJ2-3	TGTGCCAGCAGGTGGACTAAAGATTTAACAGATACGCAGTATTTT	CASRWTKDLTDTQYF
TRBV7-8	NA	NA	TRBJ1-1	TGTGCCAGCAGCTTGGGACAGAACACTGAAGCTTTCTTT	CASSLGQNTEAFF
TRBV2	few	TRBD1	TRBJ1-2	TGTGCCAGCAGTGGGACAGGGAACTATGGCTACACCTTC	CASSGTGNYGYTF
TRBV28	NA	NA	TRBJ1-5	TGTGCCAGCAGTTTCCGGGGGGCCGAACAGCCCCAGCATTTT	CASSFRGAEQPQHF
TRBV5-1	NA	TRBD2	TRBJ2-7	TGCGCCAGCAGCCCTTCACTAGCGTCCTACGAGCAGTACTTC	CASSPSLASYEQYF
TRBV28	NA	TRBD1	TRBJ1-2	TGTATCACAGGGGACTATGGCTACACCTTC	CITGDYGYTF
TRBV19	NA	NA	TRBJ2-5	TGTGCCAGTAGTATTGGGAGGGGGTTACAAGGTTTTTACTTC	CASSIGRGLQGFYF
TRBV11-3	NA	TRBD1	TRBJ1-1	TGTGCCAGCAGCGACCGGGACAGGGATCACACTGAAGCTTTCTTT	CASSDRDRDHTEAFF
TRBV18	NA	NA	TRBJ2-5	TGTGCCAGCTCACTGAGGGAAAAAGAGACCCAGTACTTC	CASSLREKETQYF
TRBV5-1	NA	NA	TRBJ2-2	TGCGCCAGCAGCTTGGATGCGACTCTTACCGGGGAGCTGTTTTTT	CASSLDATLTGELFF
TRBV29-1	NA	NA	TRBJ2-1	TGCAGCGCGGGGGACAGTAGCTCCTACAATGAGCAGTTCTTC	CSAGDSSSYNEQFF
TRBV12-3/TRBV12-4	NA	NA	TRBJ1-4	TGTGCCAGCAGGGTCGGGGTTCTCAAACTGTTTTTT	CASRVGVLKLFF
TRBV14	few	NA	TRBJ1-4	TGTGCCAGCAGCCTAGGACAGTCCTTAAATGAAAAACTGTTTTTT	CASSLGQSLNEKLFF
TRBV19	NA	TRBD2	TRBJ2-2	TGTGCCAGTAGCGGGAGGGCCGAGACCGGGGAGCTGTTTTTT	CASSGRAETGELFF